The present T cell receptor beta chain was sequenced within a study of long-term antiretroviral therapy in people with HIV. Findings and limits, study-wide: Once patients were on ART, diversity went higher but still fell short of transplant donor controls.

The cryopreserved samples used held roughly 0.9-11 million PBMC prior to extraction of DNA. Assay version v3.0 of immunoSEQ was used, and it was run at survey level. TCRdb keeps only in-frame clones here, not all; method: immunoSEQ multiplex PCR. The table records around 21,000 clones, around 85% of them present only once. The CDR3 is 16 residues long. The V gene's germline CDR1 is MRHNA and CDR2 SNTAGT. V lost 6 bases and J lost 4, with 21 bases in between. Remarks on this clone: What it recognizes is unknown.

The rearrangement uses TRBV6-4 and TRBJ1-2; D is perhaps TRBD1 (6 bases). Source: unsorted PBMCs, taken 1.5 years after starting antiretroviral therapy. The receptor's source is a young man with HIV. The CDR3 here is CASSANWGRGIYGYTF. In DNA, the CDR3 is TGTGCCAGCAGCGCAAACTGGGGCAGGGGAATCTATGGCTACACCTTC.